The clone carrying this TCR beta chain was recorded many times. Its specificity is not known. Germline V CDR1 and CDR2: SGHTA, FQGNSA. The CDR3 runs 16 residues. Trimming took 4 bases from V and 2 from J, leaving 16 bases between them. The entry originates in a study of T cell repertoires in cytomegalovirus infection. Study details: Matching HLA type, along with CMV infection, was indicated by public TCR beta signatures. General study results and limits: Across the ex vivo response, the dominant clonotypes were HLA-C-restricted CMV-specific TCR beta clonotypes. Of the TCR beta families, the public ones yielded a cumulative frequency that identified carriers of CMV plus the relevant HLA.

One entry per CDR3 protein, called by TCRdb with MiXCR from the reads. The sample records fewer than 200,000 distinct CDR3 sequences, 13% to 15% being singletons. The V call is TRBV7-2, the J call TRBJ2-3, with D possibly TRBD2 on 6 matching bases. Source material: PBMCs. The sequence was collected from a human donor in good health (CMV status not recorded). Some clones in this sample may be carry-over from other donors' samples. In DNA form, the CDR3 reads TGTGCCAGCAGCTCCGGAGGAGCGGGCATCACAGATACGCAGTATTTT. Translation gives CASSSGGAGITDTQYF.